The clone carrying this T cell receptor beta chain was recorded many times. This record comes from a study of T-cell reconstitution after alpha-beta-depleted transplantation in children. A library of TCRbeta sequences, prepared with unique molecular identifiers, was generated. TCRdb reprocessed the PCR reads with MiXCR, giving one entry per CDR3 protein. The table shows about 110,000 distinct CDR3 sequences, with around 10% occurring only once. Losses at the gene ends were 3 bases for V and 5 bases for J; bases not matched to a gene: 4. This CDR3 is built from 14 residues. The sequence was obtained from a human donor who donated a stem cell graft to a child with acute lymphoblastic leukemia. The sequencing here drew on PBMCs from the stem cell graft donor, taken from the stem cell graft. The chain couples TRBV12-3 or TRBV12-4 to TRBJ2-1; TRBD2 matches at 7 bases. The CDR3 coding sequence is TGTGCCAGCAGTTTGGGGACTAATGACAATGAGCAGTTCTTC. Translated: CASSLGTNDNEQFF.